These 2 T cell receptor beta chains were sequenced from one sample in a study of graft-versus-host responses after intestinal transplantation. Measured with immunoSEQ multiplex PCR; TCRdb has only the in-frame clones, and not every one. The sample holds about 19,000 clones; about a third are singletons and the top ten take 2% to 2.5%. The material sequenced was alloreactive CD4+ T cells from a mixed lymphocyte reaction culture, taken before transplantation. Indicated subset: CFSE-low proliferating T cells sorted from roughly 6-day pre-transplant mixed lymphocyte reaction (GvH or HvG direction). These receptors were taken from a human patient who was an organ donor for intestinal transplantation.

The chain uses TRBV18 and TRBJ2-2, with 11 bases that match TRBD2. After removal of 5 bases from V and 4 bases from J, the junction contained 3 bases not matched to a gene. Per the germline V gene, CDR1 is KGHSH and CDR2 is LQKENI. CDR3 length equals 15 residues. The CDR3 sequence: CASSDGLAGTGELFF. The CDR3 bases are TGTGCCAGCTCAGACGGACTAGCGGGCACCGGGGAGCTGTTTTTT.

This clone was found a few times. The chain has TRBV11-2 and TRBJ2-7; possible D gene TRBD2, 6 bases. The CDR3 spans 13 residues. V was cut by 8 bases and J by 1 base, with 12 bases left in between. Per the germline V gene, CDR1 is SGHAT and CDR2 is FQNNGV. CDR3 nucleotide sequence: TGTGCCAGCGAAACTAGCCTATCCTACGAGCAGTACTTC. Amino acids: CASETSLSYEQYF.